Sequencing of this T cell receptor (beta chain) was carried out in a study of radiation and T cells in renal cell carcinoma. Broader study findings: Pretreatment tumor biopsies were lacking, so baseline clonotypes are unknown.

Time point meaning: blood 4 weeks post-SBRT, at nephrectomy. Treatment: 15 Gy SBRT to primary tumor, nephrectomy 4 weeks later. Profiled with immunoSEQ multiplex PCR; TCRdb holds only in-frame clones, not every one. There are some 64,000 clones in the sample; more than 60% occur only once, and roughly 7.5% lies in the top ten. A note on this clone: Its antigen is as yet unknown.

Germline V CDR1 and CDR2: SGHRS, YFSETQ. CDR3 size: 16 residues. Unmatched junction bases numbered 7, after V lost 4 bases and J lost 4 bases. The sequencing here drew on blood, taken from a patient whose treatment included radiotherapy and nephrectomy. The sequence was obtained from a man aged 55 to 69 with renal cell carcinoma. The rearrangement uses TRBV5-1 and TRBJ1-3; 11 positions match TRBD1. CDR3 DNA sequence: TGCGCCAGCAGCGCCGAGGGACAGGGGGTCGGAAACACCATATATTTT. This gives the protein CASSAEGQGVGNTIYF.